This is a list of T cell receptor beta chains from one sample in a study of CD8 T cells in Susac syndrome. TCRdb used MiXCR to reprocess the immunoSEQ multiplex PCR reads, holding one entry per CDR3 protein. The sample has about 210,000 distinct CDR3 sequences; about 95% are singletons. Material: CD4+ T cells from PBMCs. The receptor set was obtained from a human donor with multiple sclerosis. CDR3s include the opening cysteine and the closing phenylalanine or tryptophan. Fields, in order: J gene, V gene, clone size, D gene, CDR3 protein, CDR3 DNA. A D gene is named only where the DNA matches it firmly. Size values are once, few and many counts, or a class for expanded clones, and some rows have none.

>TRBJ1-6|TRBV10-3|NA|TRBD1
CAIRDSYNSPLHF
TGTGCCATCCGGGACAGCTATAATTCACCCCTCCACTTT
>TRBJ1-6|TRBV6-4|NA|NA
CASADVASYNSPLHF
TGTGCCAGCGCAGATGTAGCCTCCTATAATTCACCCCTCCACTTT
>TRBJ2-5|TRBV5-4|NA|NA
CASRPTAEETQYF
TGTGCCAGCAGACCCACAGCGGAAGAGACCCAGTACTTC
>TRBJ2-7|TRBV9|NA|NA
CASSPPQGSYEQYF
TGTGCCAGCAGCCCGCCCCAGGGCTCCTACGAGCAGTACTTC
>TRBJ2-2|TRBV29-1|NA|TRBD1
CSVERGHTGELFF
TGCAGCGTTGAGAGGGGGCACACCGGGGAGCTGTTTTTT
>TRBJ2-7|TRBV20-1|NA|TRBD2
CSARDPREGIYEQYF
TGCAGTGCTAGAGATCCCCGGGAGGGCATCTACGAGCAGTACTTC
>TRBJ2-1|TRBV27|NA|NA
CASSRYGTLSYNEQFF
TGTGCCAGCAGTCGATACGGGACCCTATCCTACAATGAGCAGTTCTTC
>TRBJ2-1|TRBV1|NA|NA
CTSSQPQDRRSSYNEQFF
TGCACCAGCAGCCAACCCCAGGACAGGCGAAGCTCCTACAATGAGCAGTTCTTC
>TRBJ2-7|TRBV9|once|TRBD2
CASSVSTLAGVYEQYF
TGTGCCAGCAGCGTATCCACCTTAGCGGGAGTGTACGAGCAGTACTTC
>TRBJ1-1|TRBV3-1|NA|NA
CASCYGNSGTEAFF
TGTGCCAGCTGTTACGGCAACTCGGGCACTGAAGCTTTCTTT
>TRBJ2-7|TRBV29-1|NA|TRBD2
CSVVGTSYSYEQYF
TGCAGCGTTGTTGGGACTAGCTACTCCTACGAGCAGTACTTC
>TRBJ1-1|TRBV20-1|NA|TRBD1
CSATEPGQGYAEAFF
TGCAGTGCTACCGAGCCGGGACAGGGGTACGCTGAAGCTTTCTTT
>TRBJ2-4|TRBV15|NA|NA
CATSRPQNIQYF
TGTGCCACCAGCAGACCTCAAAACATTCAGTACTTC
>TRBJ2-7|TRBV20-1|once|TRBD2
CSARRLAGVEQYF
TGCAGTGCCCGGCGGCTAGCGGGAGTTGAGCAGTACTTC
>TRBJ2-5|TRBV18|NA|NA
CASSPSAETQYF
TGTGCCAGCTCCCCGTCGGCCGAGACCCAGTACTTC
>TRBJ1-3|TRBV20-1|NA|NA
CSARARIPGNTIYF
TGCAGTGCTAGGGCCAGGATTCCTGGAAACACCATATATTTT
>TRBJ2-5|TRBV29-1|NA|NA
CSVSDTLSRGTQYF
TGCAGCGTTTCGGACACCCTCTCCCGGGGGACCCAGTACTTC
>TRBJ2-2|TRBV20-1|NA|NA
CSARAIGSGELFF
TGCAGTGCTAGGGCGATCGGATCCGGGGAGCTGTTTTTT
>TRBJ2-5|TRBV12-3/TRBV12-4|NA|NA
CASSPGQAVRVPQYF
TGTGCCAGCAGCCCGGGGCAGGCGGTTCGGGTCCCCCAGTACTTC
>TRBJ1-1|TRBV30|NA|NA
CAWSNPGTEAFF
TGTGCCTGGAGTAATCCAGGTACTGAAGCTTTCTTT
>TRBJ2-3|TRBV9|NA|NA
CASSVARGRTDTQYF
TGTGCCAGCAGCGTAGCGAGAGGCCGGACAGATACGCAGTATTTT
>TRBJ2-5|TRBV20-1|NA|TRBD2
CSARDLLAGVETQYF
TGCAGTGCTAGAGATCTGCTAGCGGGAGTAGAGACCCAGTACTTC
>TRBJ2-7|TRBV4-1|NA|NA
CASSLHLEGGFSYEQYF
TGCGCCAGCAGCCTTCACTTAGAGGGCGGATTCTCCTACGAGCAGTACTTC
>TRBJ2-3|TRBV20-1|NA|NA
CSARPPRRLVTDTQYF
TGCAGTGCTAGACCCCCTCGCCGACTAGTTACAGATACGCAGTATTTT
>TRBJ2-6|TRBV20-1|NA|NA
CSAIPYSGANVLTF
TGCAGTGCTATCCCTTACTCTGGGGCCAACGTCCTGACTTTC
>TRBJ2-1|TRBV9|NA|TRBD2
CASSVAPSGGAYNEQFF
TGTGCCAGCAGCGTAGCTCCCAGCGGGGGGGCCTACAATGAGCAGTTCTTC
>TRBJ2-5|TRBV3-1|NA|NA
CASSKVSGGQTRETQYF
TGTGCCAGCAGCAAAGTATCAGGCGGACAGACCAGAGAGACCCAGTACTTC
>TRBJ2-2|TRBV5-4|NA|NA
CASSLAGGLTGELFF
TGTGCCAGCAGCTTGGCCGGGGGGCTCACCGGGGAGCTGTTTTTT
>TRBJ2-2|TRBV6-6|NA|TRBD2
CASSERGTTGELFF
TGTGCCAGCAGTGAGCGGGGGACAACCGGGGAGCTGTTTTTT
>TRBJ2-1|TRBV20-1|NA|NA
CSGTGHLSYNEQFF
TGCAGTGGTACGGGGCACCTCTCCTACAATGAGCAGTTCTTC
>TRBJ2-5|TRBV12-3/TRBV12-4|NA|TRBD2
CASSLETSRETQYF
TGTGCCAGCAGTCTCGAGACTAGCAGGGAGACCCAGTACTTC
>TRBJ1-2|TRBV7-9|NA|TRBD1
CASSGQGPGYGYTF
TGTGCCAGCAGCGGACAGGGCCCGGGCTATGGCTACACCTTC
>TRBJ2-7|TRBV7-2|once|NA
CASSLGQVSYEQYF
TGTGCCAGCAGCTTGGGTCAGGTCTCCTACGAGCAGTACTTC
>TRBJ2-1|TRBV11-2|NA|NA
CASSLLAEQFF
TGTGCCAGCAGCTTACTCGCGGAGCAGTTCTTC